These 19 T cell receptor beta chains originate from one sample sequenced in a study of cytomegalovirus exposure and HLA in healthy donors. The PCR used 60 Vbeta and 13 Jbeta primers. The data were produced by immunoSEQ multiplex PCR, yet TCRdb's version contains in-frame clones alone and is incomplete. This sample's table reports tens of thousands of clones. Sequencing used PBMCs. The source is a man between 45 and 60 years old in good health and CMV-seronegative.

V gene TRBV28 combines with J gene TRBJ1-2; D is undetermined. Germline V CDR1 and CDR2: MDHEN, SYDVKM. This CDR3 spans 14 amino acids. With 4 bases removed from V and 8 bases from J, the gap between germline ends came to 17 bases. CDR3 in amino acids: CASSSPGVLNGYTF. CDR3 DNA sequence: TGTGCCAGCAGTTCGCCGGGAGTACTAAACGGCTACACCTTC.

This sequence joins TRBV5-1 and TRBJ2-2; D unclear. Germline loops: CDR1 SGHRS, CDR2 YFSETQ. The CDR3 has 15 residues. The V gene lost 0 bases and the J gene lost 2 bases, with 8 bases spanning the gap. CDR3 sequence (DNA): TGCGCCAGCAGCTTGGCCGGGTTTAACACCGGGGAGCTGTTTTTT. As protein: CASSLAGFNTGELFF.

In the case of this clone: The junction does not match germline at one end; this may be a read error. The CDR3 region has the DNA TGTGCTAGCAGCTTGACCCCAGGGGGTGGAGAAAAACTGTTTTTT. As protein: CASSLTPGGGEKLFF. The rearrangement links TRBV7-7 to TRBJ1-4; 7 nucleotides align to TRBD1. Germline V gives CDR1 SSHAT, CDR2 FNYEAQ (reference sequence). This CDR3 is built from 15 residues.

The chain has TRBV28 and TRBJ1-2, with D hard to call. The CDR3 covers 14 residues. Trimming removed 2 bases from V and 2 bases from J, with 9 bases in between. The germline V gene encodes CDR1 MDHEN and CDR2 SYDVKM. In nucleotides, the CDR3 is TGTGCCAGCAGTTTAGGGCAGCTGAACTATGGCTACACCTTC. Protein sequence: CASSLGQLNYGYTF.

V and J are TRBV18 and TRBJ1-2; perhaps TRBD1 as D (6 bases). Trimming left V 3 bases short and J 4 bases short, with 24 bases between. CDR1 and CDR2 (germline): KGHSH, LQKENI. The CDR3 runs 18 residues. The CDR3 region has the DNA TGTGCCAGCTCACCGCCCAGGGGACACATATTAGGGTTCTATGGCTACACCTTC. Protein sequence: CASSPPRGHILGFYGYTF.

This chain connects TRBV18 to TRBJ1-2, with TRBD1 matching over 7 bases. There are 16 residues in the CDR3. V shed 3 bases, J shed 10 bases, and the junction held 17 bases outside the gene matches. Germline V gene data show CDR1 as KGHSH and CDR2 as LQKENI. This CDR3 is CASSPSDREYRYLYTF. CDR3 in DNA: TGTGCCAGCTCACCTAGCGACAGGGAATATCGTTACCTCTACACCTTC. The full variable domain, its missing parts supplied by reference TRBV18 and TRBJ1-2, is NAGVMQNPRHLVRRRGQEARLRCSPMKGHSHVYWYRQLPEEGLKFMVYLQKENIIDESGMPKERFSAEFPKEGPSILRIQQVVRGDSAAYFCASSPSDREYRYLYTFGSGTRLTVV.

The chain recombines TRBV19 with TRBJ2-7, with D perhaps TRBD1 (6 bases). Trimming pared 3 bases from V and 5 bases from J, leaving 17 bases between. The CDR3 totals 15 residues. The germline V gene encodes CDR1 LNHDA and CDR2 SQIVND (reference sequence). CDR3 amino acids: CASSIGGHSADEQYF. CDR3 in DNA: TGTGCCAGTAGTATTGGGGGACACAGCGCCGACGAGCAGTACTTC.

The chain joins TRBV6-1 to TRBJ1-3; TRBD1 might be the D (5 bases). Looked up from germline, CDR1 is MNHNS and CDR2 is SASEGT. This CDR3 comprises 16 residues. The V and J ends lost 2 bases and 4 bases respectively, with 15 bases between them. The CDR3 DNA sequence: TGTGCCAGCAGTGAATCGGTAGGGGTACCGGGAAACACCATATATTTT. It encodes CASSESVGVPGNTIYF.

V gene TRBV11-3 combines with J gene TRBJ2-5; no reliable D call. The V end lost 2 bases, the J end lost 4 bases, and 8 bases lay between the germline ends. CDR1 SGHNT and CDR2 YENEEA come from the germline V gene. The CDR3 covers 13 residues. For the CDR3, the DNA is TGTGCCAGCAGCTTATATCCGGGAGAGACCCAGTACTTC. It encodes CASSLYPGETQYF. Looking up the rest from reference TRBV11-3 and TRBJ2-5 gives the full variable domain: EAGVVQSPRYKIIEKKQPVAFWCNPISGHNTLYWYLQNLGQGPELLIRYENEEAVDDSQLPKDRFSAERLKGVDSTLKIQPAELGDSAVYLCASSLYPGETQYFGPGTRLLVL.

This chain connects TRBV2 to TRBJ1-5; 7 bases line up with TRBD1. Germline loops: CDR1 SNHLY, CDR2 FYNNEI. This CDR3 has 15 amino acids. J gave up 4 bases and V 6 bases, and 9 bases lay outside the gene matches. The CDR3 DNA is TGTGCCAGCAGGGCTACAGGGGCGGGAAATCAGCCCCAGCATTTT. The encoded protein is CASRATGAGNQPQHF.

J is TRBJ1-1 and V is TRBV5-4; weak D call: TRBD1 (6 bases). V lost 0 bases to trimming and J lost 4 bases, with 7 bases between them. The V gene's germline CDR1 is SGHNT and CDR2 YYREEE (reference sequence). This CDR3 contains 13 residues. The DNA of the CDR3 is TGTGCCAGCAGCTTGGTGGGGGCCACTGAAGCTTTCTTT. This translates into CASSLVGATEAFF. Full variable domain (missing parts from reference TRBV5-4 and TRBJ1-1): ETGVTQSPTHLIKTRGQQVTLRCSSQSGHNTVSWYQQALGQGPQFIFQYYREEENGRGNFPPRFSGLQFPNYSSELNVNALELDDSALYLCASSLVGATEAFFGQGTRLTVV.

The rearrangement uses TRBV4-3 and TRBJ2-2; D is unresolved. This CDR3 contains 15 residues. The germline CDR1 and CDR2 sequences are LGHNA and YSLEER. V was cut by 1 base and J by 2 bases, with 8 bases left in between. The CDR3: CASSQVVRNTGELFF. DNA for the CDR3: TGCGCCAGCAGCCAAGTCGTGAGAAACACCGGGGAGCTGTTTTTT.

DNA of the CDR3: TGTGCCAGCAGCAAGACGACGACTAGCGGGCTTATAGCGGCCGGGGAGCTGTTTTTT. Translated, it gives CASSKTTTSGLIAAGELFF. The rearrangement links TRBV11-3 to TRBJ2-2; 10 nucleotides align to TRBD2. The CDR3 runs 19 residues. V dropped 5 bases and J dropped 6; count of bases not matched to a gene: 18. Germline V gives CDR1 SGHNT, CDR2 YENEEA.

The CDR3, as DNA: TGTGCCAGCAGCTTAGTAGGGGAACCATTTAACTATGGCTACACCTTC. Protein product: CASSLVGEPFNYGYTF. The chain carries TRBV7-2 and TRBJ1-2, with TRBD1 as a possible D gene (5 bases). The CDR3 has 16 residues. Deletions cut 1 base from V and 1 base from J, with 13 bases between. The germline V gene encodes CDR1 SGHTA and CDR2 FQGNSA.

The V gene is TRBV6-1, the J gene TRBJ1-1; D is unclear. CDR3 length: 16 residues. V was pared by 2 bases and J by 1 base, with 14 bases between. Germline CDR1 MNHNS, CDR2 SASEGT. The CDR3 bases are TGTGCCAGCAGTGAACCCTTCCGGGATTGGAACACTGAAGCTTTCTTT. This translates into CASSEPFRDWNTEAFF.

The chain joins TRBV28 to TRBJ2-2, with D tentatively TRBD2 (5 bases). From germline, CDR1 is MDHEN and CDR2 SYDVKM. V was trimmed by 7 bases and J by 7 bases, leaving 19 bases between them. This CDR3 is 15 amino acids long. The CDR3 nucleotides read TGTGCCAGCATGACCGCAGCGGTCTGGGGCGGGGAGCTGTTTTTT. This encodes CASMTAAVWGGELFF.

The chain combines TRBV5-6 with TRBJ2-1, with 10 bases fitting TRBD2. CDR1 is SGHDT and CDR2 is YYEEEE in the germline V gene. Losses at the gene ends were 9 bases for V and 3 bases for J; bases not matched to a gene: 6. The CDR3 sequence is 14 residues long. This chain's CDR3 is CATRTSGIYNEQFF. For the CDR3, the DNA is TGTGCCACCAGGACTAGCGGTATCTACAATGAGCAGTTCTTC.

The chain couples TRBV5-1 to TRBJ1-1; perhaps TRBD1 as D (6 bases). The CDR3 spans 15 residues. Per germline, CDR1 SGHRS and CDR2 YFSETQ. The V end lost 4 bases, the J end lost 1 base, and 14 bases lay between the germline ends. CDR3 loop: CASSHRGAGNTEAFF. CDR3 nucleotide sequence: TGCGCCAGCAGCCATCGGGGGGCAGGGAACACTGAAGCTTTCTTT.

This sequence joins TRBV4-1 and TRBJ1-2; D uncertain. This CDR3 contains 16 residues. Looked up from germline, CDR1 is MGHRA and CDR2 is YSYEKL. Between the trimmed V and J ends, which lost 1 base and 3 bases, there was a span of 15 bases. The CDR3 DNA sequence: TGCGCCAGCAGCCAAGGCGGCGCAAATAGCGACTATGGCTACACCTTC. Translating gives CASSQGGANSDYGYTF.